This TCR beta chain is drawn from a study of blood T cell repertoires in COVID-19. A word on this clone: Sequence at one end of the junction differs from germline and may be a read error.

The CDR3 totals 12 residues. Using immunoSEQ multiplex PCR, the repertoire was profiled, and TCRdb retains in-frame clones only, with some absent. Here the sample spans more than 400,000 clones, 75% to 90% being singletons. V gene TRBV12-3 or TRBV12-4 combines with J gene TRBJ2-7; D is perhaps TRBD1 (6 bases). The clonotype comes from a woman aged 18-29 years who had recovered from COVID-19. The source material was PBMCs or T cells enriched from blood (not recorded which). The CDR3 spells CASSLLFSGQIF. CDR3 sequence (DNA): TGTGCCAGCAGTTTACTGTTTTCCGGACAGATCTTC.